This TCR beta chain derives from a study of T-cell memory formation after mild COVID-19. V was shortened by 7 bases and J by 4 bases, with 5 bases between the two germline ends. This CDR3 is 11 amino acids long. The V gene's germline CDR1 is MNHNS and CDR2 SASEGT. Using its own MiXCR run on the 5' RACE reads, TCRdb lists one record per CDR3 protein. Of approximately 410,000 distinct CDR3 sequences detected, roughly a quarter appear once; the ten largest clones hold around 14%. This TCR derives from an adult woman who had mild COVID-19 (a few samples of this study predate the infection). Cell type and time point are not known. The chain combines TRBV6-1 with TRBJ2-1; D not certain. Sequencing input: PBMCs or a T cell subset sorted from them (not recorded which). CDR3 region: CASILYNEQFF. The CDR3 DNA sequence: TGTGCCAGCATTTTGTACAATGAGCAGTTCTTC.